These T cell receptor beta chains were read from a single sample in a study of OX40 agonist ivuxolimab in advanced cancers. Profiling relied on immunoSEQ multiplex PCR, and the TCRdb table lists in-frame clones only, not all of them. The table records 20,000 to 25,000 clones, around 78% of them present only once. The sample in question was CD4+ or CD8+ T cells sorted from blood, obtained in a trial of the OX40 agonist ivuxolimab. Receptor source: an adult with an advanced solid tumor such as melanoma, head and neck, liver or kidney cancer. Each CDR3 is given with its conserved first and last residue. The order of the fields is V gene, J gene, D gene, clone size, CDR3 protein, CDR3 DNA. D genes are given only for firm matches. Clone size, where shown, is once, few, many, or a class for clones that have expanded.

V: TRBV10-3; J: TRBJ2-1; D: TRBD2; size: .; CDR3: CAISLPGGGCYNEQFF; DNA: TGTGCCATCAGCCTTCCTGGGGGGGGGTGTTACAATGAGCAGTTCTTC
V: TRBV7-8; J: TRBJ1-2; D: TRBD1; size: .; CDR3: CASSLAGGGAAGYTF; DNA: TGTGCCAGCAGCTTAGCAGGAGGGGGCGCGGCTGGCTACACCTTC
V: TRBV27; J: TRBJ1-5; D: .; size: once; CDR3: CASSPDPGSNQPQHF; DNA: TGTGCCAGCAGTCCTGACCCAGGGAGCAATCAGCCCCAGCATTTT
V: TRBV19; J: TRBJ2-5; D: .; size: .; CDR3: CASTTSGNPTETQYF; DNA: TGTGCCAGTACCACGTCGGGGAATCCGACGGAGACCCAGTACTTC
V: TRBV19; J: TRBJ2-5; D: TRBD2; size: .; CDR3: CASSIGTSGGAGETQYF; DNA: TGTGCCAGTAGTATAGGGACTAGCGGGGGGGCCGGAGAGACCCAGTACTTC
V: TRBV28; J: TRBJ2-3; D: TRBD2; size: .; CDR3: CASSRLAGGTDTQYF; DNA: TGTGCCAGCAGCCGCTTAGCGGGGGGCACAGATACGCAGTATTTT
V: TRBV4-3; J: TRBJ1-2; D: .; size: few; CDR3: CASSQDGGINYGYTF; DNA: TGCGCCAGCAGCCAAGATGGGGGTATAAACTATGGCTACACCTTC
V: TRBV10-3; J: TRBJ2-7; D: .; size: .; CDR3: CAISEGMTYEQYF; DNA: TGTGCCATCAGTGAAGGGATGACCTACGAGCAGTACTTC
V: TRBV25-1; J: TRBJ2-3; D: .; size: .; CDR3: CASSDPMKRQYF; DNA: TGTGCCAGCAGTGATCCAATGAAGAGACAGTATTTT
V: TRBV29-1; J: TRBJ1-2; D: .; size: .; CDR3: CSVEGGRANYGYTF; DNA: TGCAGCGTTGAGGGGGGCAGAGCTAACTATGGCTACACCTTC
V: TRBV5-1; J: TRBJ2-5; D: .; size: once; CDR3: CASSLATDETQYF; DNA: TGCGCCAGCAGCTTGGCGACAGATGAGACCCAGTACTTC
V: TRBV9; J: TRBJ1-1; D: .; size: few; CDR3: CASSASGYTEAFF; DNA: TGTGCCAGCAGCGCCTCCGGGTACACTGAAGCTTTCTTT
V: TRBV13; J: TRBJ2-1; D: .; size: .; CDR3: CASSLGSFGQGAYNEQFF; DNA: TGTGCCAGCAGCTTAGGTTCCTTCGGGCAGGGTGCGTACAATGAGCAGTTCTTC
V: TRBV14; J: TRBJ2-1; D: TRBD1; size: .; CDR3: CASSQLTGADNEQFF; DNA: TGTGCCAGCAGCCAACTGACAGGGGCGGACAATGAGCAGTTCTTC
V: TRBV7-2; J: TRBJ2-5; D: .; size: few; CDR3: CASRFEGGGGETQYF; DNA: TGTGCCAGCAGATTCGAAGGGGGGGGCGGAGAGACCCAGTACTTC
V: TRBV11-1; J: TRBJ1-2; D: .; size: .; CDR3: CASSFPGNYGYTF; DNA: TGTGCCAGCAGCTTTCCGGGAAACTATGGCTACACCTTC
V: TRBV15; J: TRBJ1-1; D: .; size: .; CDR3: CATSREGINTEAFF; DNA: TGTGCCACCAGCAGAGAAGGAATAAACACTGAAGCTTTCTTT
V: TRBV4-1; J: TRBJ2-7; D: .; size: .; CDR3: CASSQERVGSEQYF; DNA: TGCGCCAGCAGCCAAGAGAGAGTAGGGTCCGAGCAGTACTTC
V: TRBV27; J: TRBJ1-2; D: .; size: few; CDR3: CASSLSRNYGYTF; DNA: TGTGCCAGCAGTTTAAGCCGCAACTATGGCTACACCTTC
V: TRBV11-2; J: TRBJ1-5; D: .; size: .; CDR3: CASSLAPQPQHF; DNA: TGTGCCAGCAGCTTAGCGCCTCAGCCCCAGCATTTT
V: TRBV6-1; J: TRBJ2-3; D: TRBD2; size: .; CDR3: CASSEVLSGGATDTQYF; DNA: TGTGCCAGCAGTGAAGTCCTTAGCGGGGGGGCGACAGATACGCAGTATTTT
V: TRBV21-1; J: TRBJ1-5; D: .; size: .; CDR3: CASSKRLASLGNQPQHF; DNA: TGTGCCAGCAGCAAACGGTTGGCCAGCCTGGGCAATCAGCCCCAGCATTTT
V: TRBV2; J: TRBJ2-2; D: .; size: .; CDR3: CASRAETVYTGELFF; DNA: TGTGCCAGCAGAGCAGAGACAGTATACACCGGGGAGCTGTTTTTT
V: TRBV9; J: TRBJ2-3; D: TRBD1; size: .; CDR3: CASSKSTGAITDTQYF; DNA: TGTGCCAGCAGCAAGTCGACAGGGGCCATCACAGATACGCAGTATTTT
V: TRBV19; J: TRBJ1-4; D: .; size: few; CDR3: CASSIAATNEKLFF; DNA: TGTGCCAGTAGTATCGCAGCAACTAATGAAAAACTGTTTTTT
V: TRBV4-1; J: TRBJ1-5; D: .; size: few; CDR3: CASSQVSGIGQPQHF; DNA: TGCGCCAGCAGCCAAGTGTCGGGGATAGGTCAGCCCCAGCATTTT
V: TRBV5-6; J: TRBJ1-4; D: .; size: .; CDR3: CASSLATGGSNEKLFF; DNA: TGTGCCAGCAGCTTGGCCACGGGGGGATCTAATGAAAAACTGTTTTTT